This paragraph reports one T cell receptor beta chain. Original methodology: Estimation of nucleated cell counts relied on the amplification of reference gene primers. Sequencing used immunoSEQ multiplex PCR; TCRdb keeps in-frame clones, though not all of them. D and trimming come from the DNA, and the V and J calls and clone size come from that table. This table holds about 170,000 clones, roughly 85% found once. This sample is drawn from a study of blood T cell repertoires in COVID-19. The wider study: Among Cohort 3 donors, those recovered had two negative PCRs, clearance, or symptom resolution.

V lost 3 bases, J lost 0 bases, and 12 bases lay in between. Germline V CDR1 and CDR2: MNHNS, SASEGT. This CDR3 spans 16 amino acids. This TCR was sampled from a woman aged 70-85 years in a cohort exposed to, infected with or recovered from COVID-19 (not recorded which). This chain joins TRBV6-1 and TRBJ1-3; D remains ambiguous. Sequenced material: PBMCs or T cells enriched from blood (not recorded which). The CDR3 DNA is TGTGCCAGCAGTGACGGGATTAGCAGCTCTGGAAACACCATATATTTT. This translates into CASSDGISSSGNTIYF.